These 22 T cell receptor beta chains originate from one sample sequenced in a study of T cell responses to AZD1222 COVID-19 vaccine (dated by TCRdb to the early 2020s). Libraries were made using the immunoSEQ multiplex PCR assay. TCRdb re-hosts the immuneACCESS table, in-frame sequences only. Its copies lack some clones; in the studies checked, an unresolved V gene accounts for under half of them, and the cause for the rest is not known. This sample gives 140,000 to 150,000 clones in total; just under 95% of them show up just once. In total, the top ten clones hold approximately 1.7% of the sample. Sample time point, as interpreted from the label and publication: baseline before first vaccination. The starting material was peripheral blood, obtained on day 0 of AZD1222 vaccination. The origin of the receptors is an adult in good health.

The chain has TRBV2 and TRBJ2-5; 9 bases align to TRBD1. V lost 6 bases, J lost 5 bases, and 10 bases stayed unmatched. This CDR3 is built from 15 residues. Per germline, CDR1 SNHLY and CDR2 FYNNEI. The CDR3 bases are TGTGCCAGCAGAAAACCGGGACAGGGTCGGGAGACCCAGTACTTC. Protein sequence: CASRKPGQGRETQYF.

CDR3 nucleotides: TGCGCCAGCAGCCAATATCCAGCTATCACCCCGAGGTCCTACAATGAGCAGTTCTTC. Protein: CASSQYPAITPRSYNEQFF. This chain links TRBV4-1 with TRBJ2-1; D is unresolved. The CDR3 consists of 19 residues. Germline V CDR1 and CDR2: MGHRA, YSYEKL. V was pared by 2 bases and J by 1 base, with 21 bases between.

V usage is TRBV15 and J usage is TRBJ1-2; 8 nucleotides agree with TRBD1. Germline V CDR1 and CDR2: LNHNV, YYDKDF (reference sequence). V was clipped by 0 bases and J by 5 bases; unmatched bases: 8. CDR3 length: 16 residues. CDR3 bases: TGTGCCACCAGCAGAGATCTCCTGGGACAGGTTTATGGCTACACCTTC. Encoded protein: CATSRDLLGQVYGYTF.

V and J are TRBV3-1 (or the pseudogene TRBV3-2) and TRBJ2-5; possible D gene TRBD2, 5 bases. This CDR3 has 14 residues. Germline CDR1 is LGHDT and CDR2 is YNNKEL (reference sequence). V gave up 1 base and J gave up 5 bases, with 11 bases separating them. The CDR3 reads CASSQGRGGETQYF. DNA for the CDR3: TGTGCCAGCAGCCAAGGTCGGGGTGGGGAGACCCAGTACTTC.

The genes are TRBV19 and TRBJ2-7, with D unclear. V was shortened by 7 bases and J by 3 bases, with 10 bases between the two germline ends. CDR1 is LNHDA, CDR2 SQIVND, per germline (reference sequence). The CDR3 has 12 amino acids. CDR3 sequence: CASIRVHYEQYF. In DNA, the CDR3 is TGTGCCAGTATTCGTGTACACTACGAGCAGTACTTC.

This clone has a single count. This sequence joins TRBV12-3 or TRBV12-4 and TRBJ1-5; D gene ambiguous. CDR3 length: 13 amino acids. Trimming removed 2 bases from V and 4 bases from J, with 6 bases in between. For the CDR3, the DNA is TGTGCCAGCAGTTTATTTGAGAATCAGCCCCAGCATTTT. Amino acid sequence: CASSLFENQPQHF.

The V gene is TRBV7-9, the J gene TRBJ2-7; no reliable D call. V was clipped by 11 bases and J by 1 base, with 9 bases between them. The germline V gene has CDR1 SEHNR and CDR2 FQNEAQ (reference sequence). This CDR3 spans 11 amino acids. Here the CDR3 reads CAGQASYEQYF. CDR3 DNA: TGTGCCGGCCAGGCGTCCTACGAGCAGTACTTC.

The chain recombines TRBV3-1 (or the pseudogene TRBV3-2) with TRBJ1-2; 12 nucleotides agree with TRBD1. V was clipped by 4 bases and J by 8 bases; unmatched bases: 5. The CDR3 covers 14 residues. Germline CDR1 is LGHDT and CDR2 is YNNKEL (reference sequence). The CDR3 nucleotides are TGTGCCAGCAGCCTGGGACAGGGGGCAAGAGGCTACACCTTC. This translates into CASSLGQGARGYTF.

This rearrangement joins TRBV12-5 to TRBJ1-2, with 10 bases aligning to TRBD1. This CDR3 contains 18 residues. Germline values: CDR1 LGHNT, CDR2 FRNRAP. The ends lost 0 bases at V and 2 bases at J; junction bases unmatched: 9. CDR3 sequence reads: CASGLVLGQGPPNYGYTF. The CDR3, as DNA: TGTGCTAGTGGTTTGGTCCTGGGACAGGGGCCACCGAACTATGGCTACACCTTC.

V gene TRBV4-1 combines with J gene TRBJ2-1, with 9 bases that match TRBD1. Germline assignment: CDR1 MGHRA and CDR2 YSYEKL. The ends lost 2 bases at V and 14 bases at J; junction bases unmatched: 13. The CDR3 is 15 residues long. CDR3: CASSQPGTGLLGKFF. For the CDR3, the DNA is TGCGCCAGCAGCCAACCCGGGACAGGGCTCCTTGGAAAGTTCTTC.

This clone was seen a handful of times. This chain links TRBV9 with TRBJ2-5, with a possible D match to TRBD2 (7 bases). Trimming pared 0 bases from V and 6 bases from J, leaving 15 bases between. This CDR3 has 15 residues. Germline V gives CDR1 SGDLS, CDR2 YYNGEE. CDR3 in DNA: TGTGCCAGCAGCGTAGGGCAGGGGAGCGGGAAGACCCAGTACTTC. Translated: CASSVGQGSGKTQYF.

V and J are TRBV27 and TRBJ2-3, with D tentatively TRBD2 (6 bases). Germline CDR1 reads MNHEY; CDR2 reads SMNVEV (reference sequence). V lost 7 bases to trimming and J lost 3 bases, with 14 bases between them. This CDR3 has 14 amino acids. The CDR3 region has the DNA TGTGCCAGCACCGGAGGGGAGCGGACAGATACGCAGTATTTT. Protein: CASTGGERTDTQYF.

The CDR3 loop reads CASSQRSGSYTDEQFF. In DNA form, the CDR3 reads TGTGCCAGCAGTCAGAGGTCGGGGTCCTACACCGATGAGCAGTTCTTC. V gene TRBV7-2 combines with J gene TRBJ2-1; possible D gene TRBD2, 5 bases. Germline V gives CDR1 SGHTA, CDR2 FQGNSA. The CDR3 extends over 16 amino acids. The V end was cut by 6 bases, the J end by 8 bases, with 23 bases between.

The CDR3 protein is CAWSRRDRAYEQYF. In DNA, the CDR3 is TGTGCCTGGAGTCGCCGGGACAGGGCCTACGAGCAGTACTTC. This chain uses TRBV30 with TRBJ2-7, with 9 positions matching TRBD1. From germline, CDR1 is GTSNPN and CDR2 SVGIG (reference sequence). The CDR3 contains 14 residues. The V segment lost 2 bases and the J segment 2 bases; nucleotides outside the gene matches: 4.

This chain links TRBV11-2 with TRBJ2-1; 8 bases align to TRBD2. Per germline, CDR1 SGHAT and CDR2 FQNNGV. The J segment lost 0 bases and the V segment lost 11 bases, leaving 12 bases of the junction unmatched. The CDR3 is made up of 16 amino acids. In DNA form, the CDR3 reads TGTGCCTCCCAAGGGCTAGCGGGCGCCTCCTACAATGAGCAGTTCTTC. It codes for CASQGLAGASYNEQFF.

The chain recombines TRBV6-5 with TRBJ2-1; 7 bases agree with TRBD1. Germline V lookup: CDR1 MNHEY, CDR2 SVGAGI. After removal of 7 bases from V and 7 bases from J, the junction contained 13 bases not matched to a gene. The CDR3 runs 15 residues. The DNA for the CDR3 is TGTGCCAGCACCCGGTTTAAGGGGGCGAATAATGAGCAGTTCTTC. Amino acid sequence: CASTRFKGANNEQFF.

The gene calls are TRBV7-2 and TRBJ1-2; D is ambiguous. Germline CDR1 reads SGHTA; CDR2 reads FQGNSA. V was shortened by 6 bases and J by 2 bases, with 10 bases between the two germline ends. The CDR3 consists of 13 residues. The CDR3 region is CASRRRGNYGYTF. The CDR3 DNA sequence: TGTGCCAGCAGACGGCGGGGAAACTATGGCTACACCTTC.

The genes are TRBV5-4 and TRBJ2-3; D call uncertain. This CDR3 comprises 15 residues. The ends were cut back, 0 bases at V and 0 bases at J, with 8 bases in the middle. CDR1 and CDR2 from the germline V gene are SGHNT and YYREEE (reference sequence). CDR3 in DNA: TGTGCCAGCAGCTTGGGGGCAGTTAGCACAGATACGCAGTATTTT. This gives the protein CASSLGAVSTDTQYF.

The CDR3 spells CASSPANSGNTGELFF. The DNA of the CDR3 is TGTGCCAGCTCACCCGCGAACTCGGGGAACACCGGGGAGCTGTTTTTT. The chain carries TRBV18 and TRBJ2-2; no clear D gene. With 3 bases removed from V and 1 base from J, the gap between germline ends came to 12 bases. This CDR3 has 16 residues. From germline, CDR1 is KGHSH and CDR2 LQKENI.

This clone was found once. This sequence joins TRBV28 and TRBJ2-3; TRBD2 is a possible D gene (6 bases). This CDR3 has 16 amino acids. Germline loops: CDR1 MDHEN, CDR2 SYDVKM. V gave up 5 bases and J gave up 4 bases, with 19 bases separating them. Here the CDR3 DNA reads TGTGCCAGCAGTCCCCTAGGGAGGAGGGACGCAGATACGCAGTATTTT. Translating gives CASSPLGRRDADTQYF.

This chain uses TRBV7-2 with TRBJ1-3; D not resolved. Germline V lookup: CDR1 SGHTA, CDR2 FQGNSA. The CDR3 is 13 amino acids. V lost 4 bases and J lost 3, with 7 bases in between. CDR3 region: CASSSRYGNTIYF. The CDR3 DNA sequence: TGTGCCAGCAGCTCCCGTTATGGAAACACCATATATTTT.

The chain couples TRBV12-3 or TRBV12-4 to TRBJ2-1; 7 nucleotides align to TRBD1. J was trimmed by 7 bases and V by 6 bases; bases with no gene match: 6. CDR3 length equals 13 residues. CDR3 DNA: TGTGCCAGCAGGCCGACAGGGATGAATGAGCAGTTCTTC. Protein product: CASRPTGMNEQFF.